This TCR beta chain appears in the sequencing data of a study of identical twins. Trimming cost V 6 bases and J 5 bases, with 15 bases left between them. Germline-derived CDR1 and CDR2 are SGHRS and YFSETQ. This CDR3 contains 15 residues. Through template switching, a universal primer site was introduced, and the cDNA contained unique molecular identifiers. TCRdb reprocessed the 5' RACE reads with MiXCR, giving one entry per CDR3 protein. The sample has some 460,000 distinct CDR3 sequences, approximately 15% seen once; the top ten hold approximately 0.52%. These records were also assigned to another study, of yellow fever vaccine responses in identical twins.

J is TRBJ1-6 and V is TRBV5-1; no reliable D call. The receptor's source is a woman aged 18-29 years in good health. Sequencing was done on a sample of CD4+ T cells sorted from blood. This CDR3 reads CASKDPGPDNSPLHF. The CDR3 DNA reads TGCGCCAGCAAAGACCCGGGCCCTGATAATTCACCCCTCCACTTT.